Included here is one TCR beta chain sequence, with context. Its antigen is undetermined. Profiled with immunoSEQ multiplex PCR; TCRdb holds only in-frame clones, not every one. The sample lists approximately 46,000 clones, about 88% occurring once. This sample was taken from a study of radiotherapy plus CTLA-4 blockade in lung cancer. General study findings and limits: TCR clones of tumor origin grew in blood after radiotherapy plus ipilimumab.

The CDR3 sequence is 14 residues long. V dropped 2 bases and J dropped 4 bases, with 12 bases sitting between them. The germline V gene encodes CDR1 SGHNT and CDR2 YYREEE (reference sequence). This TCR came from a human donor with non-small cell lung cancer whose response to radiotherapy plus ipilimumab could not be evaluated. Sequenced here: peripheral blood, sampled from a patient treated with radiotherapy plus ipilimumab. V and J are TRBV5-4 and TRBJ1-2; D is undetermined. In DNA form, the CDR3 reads TGTGCCAGCAGCTTAGCCACAAGCGGCTATGGCTACACCTTC. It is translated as CASSLATSGYGYTF.